This entry features one T cell receptor (beta chain) sequence. Antigen specificity is unknown. With sequencing, the targeted depth ranged from 1 in 200,000 to 1 in 1 million T cells. Clones were read by immunoSEQ multiplex PCR, and TCRdb kept only the in-frame ones, dropping some. There are about 330,000 clones in the sample; 67% occur only once, and about 5.9% lies in the top ten. The data were taken from a study of cytotoxic CD8 clonotypes in ibrutinib-treated CLL. Across the whole study: Responses: roughly 25 partial, 2 complete; after median roughly 63 months, roughly 14 stayed remitted, 12 progressed. Study observations and caveats: Different sampling times were used for sustained-remission and progressing patients.

This CDR3 spans 14 amino acids. V was pared by 4 bases and J by 9 bases, with 16 bases between. Germline V CDR1 and CDR2: LGHNA, YSLEER. Sequenced here: PBMCs, sampled after 36 months of ibrutinib treatment. This chain joins TRBV4-3 and TRBJ2-1; TRBD1 or TRBD2 may be the D gene (6 bases each). The TCR comes from a human donor with chronic lymphocytic leukemia. The CDR3 loop is CASSRRGGMSEQFF. The DNA of the CDR3 is TGCGCCAGCAGCCGCAGAGGGGGGATGAGTGAGCAGTTCTTC.